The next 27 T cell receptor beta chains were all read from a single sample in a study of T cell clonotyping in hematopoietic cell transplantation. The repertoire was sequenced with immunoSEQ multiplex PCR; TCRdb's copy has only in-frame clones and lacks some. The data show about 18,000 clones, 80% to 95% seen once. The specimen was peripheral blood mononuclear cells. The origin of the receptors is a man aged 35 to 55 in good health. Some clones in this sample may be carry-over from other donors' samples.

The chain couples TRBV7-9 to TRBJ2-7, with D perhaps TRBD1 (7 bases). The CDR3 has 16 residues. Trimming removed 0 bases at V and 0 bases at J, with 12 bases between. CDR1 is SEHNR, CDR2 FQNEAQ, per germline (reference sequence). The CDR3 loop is CASSLAEGAHSYEQYF. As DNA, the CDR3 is TGTGCCAGCAGCTTAGCGGAGGGGGCCCACTCCTACGAGCAGTACTTC.

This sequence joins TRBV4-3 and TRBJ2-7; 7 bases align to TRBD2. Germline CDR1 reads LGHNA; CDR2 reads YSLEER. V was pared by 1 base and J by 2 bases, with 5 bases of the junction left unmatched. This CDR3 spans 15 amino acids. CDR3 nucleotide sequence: TGCGCCAGCAGCCAAGTGGCGGGAGCGGCCTACGAGCAGTACTTC. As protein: CASSQVAGAAYEQYF.

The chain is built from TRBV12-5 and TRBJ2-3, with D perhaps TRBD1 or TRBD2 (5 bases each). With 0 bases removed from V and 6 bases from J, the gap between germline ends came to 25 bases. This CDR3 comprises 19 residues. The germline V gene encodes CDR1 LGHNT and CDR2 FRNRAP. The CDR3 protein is CASGLVGFPRDGSGDTQYF. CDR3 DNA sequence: TGTGCTAGTGGTTTGGTAGGCTTTCCCCGGGACGGCTCTGGGGATACGCAGTATTTT.

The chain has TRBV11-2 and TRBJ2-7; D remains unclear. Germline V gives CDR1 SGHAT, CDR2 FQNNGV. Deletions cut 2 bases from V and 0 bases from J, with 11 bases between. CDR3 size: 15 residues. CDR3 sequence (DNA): TGTGCCAGCAGCTTAAGCCGAGGCACCTCCTACGAGCAGTACTTC. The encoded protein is CASSLSRGTSYEQYF.

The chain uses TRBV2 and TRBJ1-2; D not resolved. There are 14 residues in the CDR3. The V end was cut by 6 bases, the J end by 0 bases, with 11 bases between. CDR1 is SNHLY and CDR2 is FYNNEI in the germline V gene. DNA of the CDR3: TGTGCCAGCAGGTACGGACCAACTAACTATGGCTACACCTTC. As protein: CASRYGPTNYGYTF.

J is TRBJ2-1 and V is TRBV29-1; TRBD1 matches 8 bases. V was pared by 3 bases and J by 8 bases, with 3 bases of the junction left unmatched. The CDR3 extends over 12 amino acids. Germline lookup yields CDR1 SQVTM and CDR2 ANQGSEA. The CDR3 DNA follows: TGCAGCGTTGAGACAGGGGACTATGAGCAGTTCTTC. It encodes CSVETGDYEQFF.

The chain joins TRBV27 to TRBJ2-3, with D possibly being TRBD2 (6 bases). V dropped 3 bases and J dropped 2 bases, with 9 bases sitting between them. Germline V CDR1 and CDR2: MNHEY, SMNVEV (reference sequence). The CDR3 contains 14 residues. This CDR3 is CASSLDYYTDTQYF. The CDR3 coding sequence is TGTGCCAGCAGTTTGGACTACTACACAGATACGCAGTATTTT.

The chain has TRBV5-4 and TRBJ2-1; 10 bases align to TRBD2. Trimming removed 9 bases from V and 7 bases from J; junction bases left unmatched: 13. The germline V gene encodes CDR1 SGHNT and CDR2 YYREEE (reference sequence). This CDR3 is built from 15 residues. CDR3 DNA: TGTGCCACCATAAGAAGCGGGGGGGCCGGGAATGAGCAGTTCTTC. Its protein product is CATIRSGGAGNEQFF.

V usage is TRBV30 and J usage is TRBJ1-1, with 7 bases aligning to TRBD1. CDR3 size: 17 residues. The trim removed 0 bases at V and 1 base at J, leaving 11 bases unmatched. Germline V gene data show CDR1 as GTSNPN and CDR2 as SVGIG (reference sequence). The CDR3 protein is CAWSVLGSGGWNTEAFF. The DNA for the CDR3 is TGTGCCTGGAGTGTACTAGGGTCAGGGGGTTGGAACACTGAAGCTTTCTTT.

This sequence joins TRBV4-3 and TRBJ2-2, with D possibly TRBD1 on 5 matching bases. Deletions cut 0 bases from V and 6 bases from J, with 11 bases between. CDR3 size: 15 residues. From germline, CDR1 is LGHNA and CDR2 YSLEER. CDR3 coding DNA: TGCGCCAGCAGCCAAGAGCAGGGAAGCGCCGGGGAGCTGTTTTTT. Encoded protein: CASSQEQGSAGELFF.

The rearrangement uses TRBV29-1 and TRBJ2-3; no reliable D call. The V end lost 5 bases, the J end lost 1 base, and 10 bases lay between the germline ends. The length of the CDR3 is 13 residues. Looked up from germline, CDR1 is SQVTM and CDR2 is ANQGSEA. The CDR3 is CSVRPLGTDTQYF. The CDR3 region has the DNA TGCAGCGTTCGTCCGCTAGGCACAGATACGCAGTATTTT.

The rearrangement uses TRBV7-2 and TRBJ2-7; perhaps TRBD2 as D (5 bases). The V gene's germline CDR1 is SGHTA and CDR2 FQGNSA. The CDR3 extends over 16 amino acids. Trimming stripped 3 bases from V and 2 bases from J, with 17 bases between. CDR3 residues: CASSLPDGLITYEQYF. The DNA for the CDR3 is TGTGCCAGCAGCTTGCCGGACGGACTTATCACCTACGAGCAGTACTTC.

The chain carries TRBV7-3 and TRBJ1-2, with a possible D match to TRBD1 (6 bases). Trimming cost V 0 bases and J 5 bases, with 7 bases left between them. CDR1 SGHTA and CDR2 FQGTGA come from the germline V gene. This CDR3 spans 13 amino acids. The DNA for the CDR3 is TGTGCCAGCAGCTTAACAGGGGGGTATGGCTACACCTTC. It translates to CASSLTGGYGYTF.

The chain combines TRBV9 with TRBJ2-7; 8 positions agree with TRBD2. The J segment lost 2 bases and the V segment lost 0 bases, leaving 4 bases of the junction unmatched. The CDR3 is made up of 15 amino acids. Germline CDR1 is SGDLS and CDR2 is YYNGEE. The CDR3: CASSVGDGGAYEQYF. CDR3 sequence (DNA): TGTGCCAGCAGCGTAGGGGACGGGGGGGCCTACGAGCAGTACTTC.

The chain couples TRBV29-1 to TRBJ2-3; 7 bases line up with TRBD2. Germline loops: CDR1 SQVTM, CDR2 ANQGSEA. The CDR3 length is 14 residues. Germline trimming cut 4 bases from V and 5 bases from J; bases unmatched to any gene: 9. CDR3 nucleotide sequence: TGCAGCGTTGGGAGGGTAGCGGGTGGAGATACGCAGTATTTT. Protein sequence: CSVGRVAGGDTQYF.

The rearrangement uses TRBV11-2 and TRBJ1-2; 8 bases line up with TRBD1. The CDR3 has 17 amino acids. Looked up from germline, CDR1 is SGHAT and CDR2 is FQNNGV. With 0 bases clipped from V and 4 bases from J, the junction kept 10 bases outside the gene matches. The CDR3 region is CASSLDLSYGQGYGYTF. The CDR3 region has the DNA TGTGCCAGCAGCTTAGATCTAAGCTATGGACAGGGCTATGGCTACACCTTC.

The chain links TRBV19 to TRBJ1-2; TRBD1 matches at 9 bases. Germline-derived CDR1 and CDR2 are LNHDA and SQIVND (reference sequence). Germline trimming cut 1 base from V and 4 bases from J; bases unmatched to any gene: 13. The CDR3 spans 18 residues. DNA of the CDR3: TGTGCCAGTAGTATAGCCGGTACAGGGGGCCCGATCGGCTATGGCTACACCTTC. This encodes CASSIAGTGGPIGYGYTF. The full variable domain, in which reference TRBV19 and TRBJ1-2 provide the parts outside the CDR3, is DGGITQSPKYLFRKEGQNVTLSCEQNLNHDAMYWYRQDPGQGLRLIYYSQIVNDFQKGDIAEGYSVSREKKESFPLTVTSAQKNPTAFYLCASSIAGTGGPIGYGYTFGSGTRLTVV.

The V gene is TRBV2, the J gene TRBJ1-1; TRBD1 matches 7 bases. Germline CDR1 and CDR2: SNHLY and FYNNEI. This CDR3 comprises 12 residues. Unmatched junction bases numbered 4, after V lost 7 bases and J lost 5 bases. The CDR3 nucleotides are TGTGCCAGCACGCAGGGGGTGACTGAAGCTTTCTTT. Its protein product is CASTQGVTEAFF.

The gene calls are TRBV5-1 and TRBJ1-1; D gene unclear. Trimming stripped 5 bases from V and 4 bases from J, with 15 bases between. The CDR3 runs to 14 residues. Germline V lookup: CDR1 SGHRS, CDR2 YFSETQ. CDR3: CASRVVLGLTEAFF. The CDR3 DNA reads TGCGCCAGCAGGGTGGTGTTGGGTCTCACTGAAGCTTTCTTT.

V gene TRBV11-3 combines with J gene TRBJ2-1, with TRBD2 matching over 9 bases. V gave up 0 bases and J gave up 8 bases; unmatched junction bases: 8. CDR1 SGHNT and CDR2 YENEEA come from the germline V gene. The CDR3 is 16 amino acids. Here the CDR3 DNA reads TGTGCCAGCAGCTTAGATGGGCGGGAGGGCCGGGATGAGCAGTTCTTC. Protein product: CASSLDGREGRDEQFF.

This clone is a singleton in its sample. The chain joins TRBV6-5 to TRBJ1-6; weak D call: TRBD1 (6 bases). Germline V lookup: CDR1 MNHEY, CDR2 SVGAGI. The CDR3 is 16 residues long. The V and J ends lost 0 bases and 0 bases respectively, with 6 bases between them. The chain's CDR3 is CASSYSTGSYNSPLHF. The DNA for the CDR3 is TGTGCCAGCAGTTACTCGACAGGCTCCTATAATTCACCCCTCCACTTT.

The CDR3 is CSARAAGGIEQYF. The CDR3, as DNA: TGCAGCGCCCGGGCGGCAGGGGGTATCGAGCAGTACTTC. This sequence joins TRBV29-1 and TRBJ2-7; the match to TRBD1 covers 7 bases. The CDR3 runs to 13 residues. Losses at the gene ends were 7 bases for V and 6 bases for J; bases not matched to a gene: 12. Germline assignment: CDR1 SQVTM and CDR2 ANQGSEA.

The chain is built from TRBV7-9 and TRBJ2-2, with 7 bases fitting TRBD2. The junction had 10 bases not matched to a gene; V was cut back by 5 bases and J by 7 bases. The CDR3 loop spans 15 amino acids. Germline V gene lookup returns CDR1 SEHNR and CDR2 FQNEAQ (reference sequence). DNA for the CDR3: TGTGCCAGCAGCCCGGTAGCGGGTTCCGTCGGGGAGCTGTTTTTT. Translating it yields CASSPVAGSVGELFF.

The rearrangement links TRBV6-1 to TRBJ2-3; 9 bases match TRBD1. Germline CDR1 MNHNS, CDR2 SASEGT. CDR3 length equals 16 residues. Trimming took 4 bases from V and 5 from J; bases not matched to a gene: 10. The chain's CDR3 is CASSGIGTGFQDTQYF. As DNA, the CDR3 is TGTGCCAGCAGTGGAATCGGGACAGGGTTTCAAGATACGCAGTATTTT.

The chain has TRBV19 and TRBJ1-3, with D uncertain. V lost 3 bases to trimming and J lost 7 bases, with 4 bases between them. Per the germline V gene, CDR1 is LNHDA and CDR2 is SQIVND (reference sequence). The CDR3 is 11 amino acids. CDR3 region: CASSIWNTIYF. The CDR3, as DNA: TGTGCCAGTAGTATTTGGAACACCATATATTTT.

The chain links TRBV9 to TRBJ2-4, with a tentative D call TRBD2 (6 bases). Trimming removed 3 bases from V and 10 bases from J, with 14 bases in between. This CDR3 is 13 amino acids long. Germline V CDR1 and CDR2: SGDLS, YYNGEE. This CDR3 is CASSAHGGSIQYF. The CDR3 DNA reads TGTGCCAGCAGCGCCCACGGAGGGAGTATTCAGTACTTC.

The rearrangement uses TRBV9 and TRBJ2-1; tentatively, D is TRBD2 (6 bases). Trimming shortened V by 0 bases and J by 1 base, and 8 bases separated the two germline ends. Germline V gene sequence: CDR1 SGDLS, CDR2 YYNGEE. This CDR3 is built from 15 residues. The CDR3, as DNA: TGTGCCAGCAGCGTAGCGGGACTTTCCTACAATGAGCAGTTCTTC. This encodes CASSVAGLSYNEQFF.